Sequencing of this T cell receptor beta chain was carried out in a study of cytomegalovirus exposure and HLA in healthy donors. CDR1 is MNHNS, CDR2 SASEGT, per germline. J lost 4 bases, V lost 8 bases, and 1 base had no gene match. The CDR3 runs to 12 residues. 13 Jbeta primers and 60 Vbeta primers were used for the PCR. Libraries were prepared by immunoSEQ multiplex PCR; TCRdb keeps only in-frame clonotypes and omits some of them. Among about 190,000 clones listed, roughly four fifths were seen once. The sequenced sample consisted of PBMCs. The TCR originated in a woman in her 30s in good health and CMV-seropositive. V is TRBV6-1 and J is TRBJ1-2, with 10 positions matching TRBD1. CDR3 loop: CASGTGVYGYTF. The CDR3 nucleotides are TGTGCCAGCGGGACAGGGGTCTATGGCTACACCTTC.